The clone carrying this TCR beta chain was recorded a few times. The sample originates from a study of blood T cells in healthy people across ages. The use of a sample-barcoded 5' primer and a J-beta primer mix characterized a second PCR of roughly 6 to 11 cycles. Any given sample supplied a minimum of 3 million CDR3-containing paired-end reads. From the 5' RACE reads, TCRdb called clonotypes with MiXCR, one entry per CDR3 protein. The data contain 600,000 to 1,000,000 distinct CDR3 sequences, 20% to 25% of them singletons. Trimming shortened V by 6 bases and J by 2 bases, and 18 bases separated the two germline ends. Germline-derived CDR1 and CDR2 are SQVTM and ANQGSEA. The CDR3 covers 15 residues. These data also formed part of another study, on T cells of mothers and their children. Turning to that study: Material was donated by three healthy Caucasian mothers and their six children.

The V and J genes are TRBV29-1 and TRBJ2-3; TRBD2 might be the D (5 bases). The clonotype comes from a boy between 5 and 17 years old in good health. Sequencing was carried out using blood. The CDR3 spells CSVRPWSGNTDTQYF. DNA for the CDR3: TGCAGCGTCCGACCTTGGAGCGGAAACACAGATACGCAGTATTTT.